The 10 T cell receptor beta chains reported below all come from one sample, sequenced in a study of T cell responses to AZD1222 COVID-19 vaccine (dated by TCRdb to the early 2020s). In light of the paper, this sample's time point label describes: baseline before first vaccination. Library preparation used the immunoSEQ multiplex PCR assay. TCRdb took this table from immuneACCESS and kept in-frame rearrangements with V and J called. Such tables lack part of the clones; where checked against another copy, unresolved V genes explain under half of the gap, and the rest is unexplained. For this sample there are 150,000 to 200,000 clones; around 94% appear just once. The top ten clonotypes cover approximately 0.58% of the sample. Material: peripheral blood, obtained on day 0 of AZD1222 vaccination. These receptors were taken from an adult in good health.

This clone was recorded only once. The chain carries TRBV12-3 or TRBV12-4 and TRBJ2-2, with D tentatively TRBD2 (5 bases). Trimming removed 5 bases from V and 4 bases from J, with 5 bases in between. The CDR3 is made up of 12 amino acids. For the CDR3, the DNA is TGTGCCAGCAGTCGGGGCACCGGGGAGCTGTTTTTT. Its protein is CASSRGTGELFF.

This clone has more than one count but fewer than ten. The chain employs TRBV14 and TRBJ2-1; a weak D match, TRBD1 (6 bases). V shed 2 bases and J shed 4 bases, with 21 bases lying between them. The CDR3 has 18 amino acids. The germline gives CDR1 SGHDN, CDR2 FVKESK. The CDR3 reads CASSQRTGHSFRYNEQFF. CDR3 coding DNA: TGTGCCAGCAGCCAAAGGACGGGACACTCCTTCAGGTACAATGAGCAGTTCTTC.

This rearrangement joins TRBV5-1 to TRBJ1-2; no clear D gene. V was shortened by 3 bases and J by 0 bases, with 6 bases between the two germline ends. The germline V gene has CDR1 SGHRS and CDR2 YFSETQ. This CDR3 comprises 13 residues. The CDR3 DNA follows: TGCGCCAGCAGCTCGCACGCTAACTATGGCTACACCTTC. Translating it yields CASSSHANYGYTF.

There are a few counts of this clone. The chain combines TRBV3-1 (or the pseudogene TRBV3-2) with TRBJ2-2; D is ambiguous. Germline V lookup: CDR1 LGHDT, CDR2 YNNKEL (reference sequence). This CDR3 contains 16 residues. V lost 5 bases and J lost 2, with 15 bases in between. CDR3 region: CASSVNGPLNTGELFF. CDR3 nucleotide sequence: TGTGCCAGCAGCGTAAACGGACCGCTTAACACCGGGGAGCTGTTTTTT.

The CDR3 coding sequence is TGTGCCAGCAGCTCAACCCCCAGGGAGAGGTACTTC. This encodes CASSSTPRERYF. The chain carries TRBV7-9 and TRBJ2-4; D possibly matches TRBD1 or TRBD2 (5 bases each). The germline CDR1 and CDR2 sequences are SEHNR and FQNEAQ (reference sequence). V gave up 4 bases and J gave up 15 bases, with 16 bases separating them. The CDR3 has 12 amino acids.

The chain recombines TRBV29-1 with TRBJ1-4; maybe TRBD1 (5 bases). V dropped 1 base and J dropped 7 bases, with 10 bases sitting between them. CDR3 length: 13 residues. CDR1 and CDR2 from the germline V gene are SQVTM and ANQGSEA. CDR3 nucleotide sequence: TGCAGCGTTGAAGCTGGGGGAGGTGAAAAACTGTTTTTT. This encodes CSVEAGGGEKLFF.

CDR3 DNA: TGTGCCAGCAGCTTAGGACTCTCCGAAGTCTACAATGAGCAGTTCTTC. Amino acid sequence: CASSLGLSEVYNEQFF. V and J are TRBV7-9 and TRBJ2-1; D gene uncertain. Germline V gene sequence: CDR1 SEHNR, CDR2 FQNEAQ (reference sequence). The length of the CDR3 is 16 residues. Trimming took off 1 base at V and 3 bases at J, with 13 bases between the two ends.

This chain connects TRBV9 to TRBJ1-5; D ambiguous. CDR1 SGDLS and CDR2 YYNGEE come from the germline V gene. The CDR3 is 13 amino acids. Trimming removed 0 bases at V and 6 bases at J, with 7 bases between. For the CDR3, the DNA is TGTGCCAGCAGCGTAGCATTTGGTCAGCCCCAGCATTTT. Its protein product is CASSVAFGQPQHF. Drawing the rest from reference TRBV9 and TRBJ1-5, the complete variable domain is DSGVTQTPKHLITATGQRVTLRCSPRSGDLSVYWYQQSLDQGLQFLIQYYNGEERAKGNILERFSAQQFPDLHSELNLSSLELGDSALYFCASSVAFGQPQHFGDGTRLSIL.

This sequence joins TRBV27 and TRBJ1-5, with D hard to call. The CDR3 has 16 amino acids. CDR1 and CDR2 from the germline V gene are MNHEY and SMNVEV (reference sequence). V was trimmed by 8 bases and J by 6 bases, leaving 23 bases between them. The CDR3 bases are TGTGCCAGCTGGGCAATTCCCAACAACGACGGTCAGCCCCAGCATTTT. This translates into CASWAIPNNDGQPQHF.

J is TRBJ1-2 and V is TRBV28; D call uncertain. The CDR3 has 12 residues. V was clipped by 7 bases and J by 8 bases, with 14 bases between them. The germline CDR1 and CDR2 sequences are MDHEN and SYDVKM. CDR3 amino acids: CASNKEVYGYTF. CDR3 in DNA: TGTGCCAGCAATAAAGAGGTCTACGGCTACACCTTC.